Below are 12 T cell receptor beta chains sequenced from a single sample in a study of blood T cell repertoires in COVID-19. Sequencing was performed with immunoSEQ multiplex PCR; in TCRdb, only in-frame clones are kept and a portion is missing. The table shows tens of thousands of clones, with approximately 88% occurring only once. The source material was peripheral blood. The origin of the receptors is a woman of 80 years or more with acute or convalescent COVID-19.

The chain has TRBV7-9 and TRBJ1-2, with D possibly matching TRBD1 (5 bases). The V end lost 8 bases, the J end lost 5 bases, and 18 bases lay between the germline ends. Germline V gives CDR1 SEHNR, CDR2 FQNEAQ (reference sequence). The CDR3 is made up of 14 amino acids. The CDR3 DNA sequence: TGTGCCAGCGGGAAGACAGTTAAAATTTATGGCTACACCTTC. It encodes CASGKTVKIYGYTF.

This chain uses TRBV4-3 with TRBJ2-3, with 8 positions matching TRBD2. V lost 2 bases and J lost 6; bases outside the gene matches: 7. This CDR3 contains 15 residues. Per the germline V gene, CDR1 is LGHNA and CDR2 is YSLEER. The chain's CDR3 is CASSQKAGEGDTQYF. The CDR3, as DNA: TGCGCCAGCAGCCAAAAAGCGGGGGAAGGCGATACGCAGTATTTT.

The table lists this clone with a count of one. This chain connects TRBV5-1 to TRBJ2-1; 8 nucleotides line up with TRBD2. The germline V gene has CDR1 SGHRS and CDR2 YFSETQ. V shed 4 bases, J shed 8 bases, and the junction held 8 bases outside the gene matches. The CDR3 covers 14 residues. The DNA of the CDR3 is TGCGCCAGCAGCCAACGGACTAGCATCGATGAGCAGTTCTTC. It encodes CASSQRTSIDEQFF.

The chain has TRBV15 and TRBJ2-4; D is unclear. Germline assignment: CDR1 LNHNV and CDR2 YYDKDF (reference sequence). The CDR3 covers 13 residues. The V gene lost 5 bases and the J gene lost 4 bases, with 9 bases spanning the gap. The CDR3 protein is CATSPNQKNIQYF. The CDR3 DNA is TGTGCCACCAGCCCAAACCAGAAAAACATTCAGTACTTC.

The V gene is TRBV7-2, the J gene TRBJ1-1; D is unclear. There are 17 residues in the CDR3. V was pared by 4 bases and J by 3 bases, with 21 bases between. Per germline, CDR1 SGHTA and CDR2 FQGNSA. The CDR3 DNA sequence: TGTGCCAGCAGCTCCTACGGTATGTTTCAAAAAGACACTGAAGCTTTCTTT. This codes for CASSSYGMFQKDTEAFF.

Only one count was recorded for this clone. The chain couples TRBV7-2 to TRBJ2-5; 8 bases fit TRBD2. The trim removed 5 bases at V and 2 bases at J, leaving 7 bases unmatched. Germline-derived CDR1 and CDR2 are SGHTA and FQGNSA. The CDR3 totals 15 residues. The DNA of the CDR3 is TGTGCCAGCAGCCCCGCGGGACTAGGGCAAGAGACCCAGTACTTC. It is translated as CASSPAGLGQETQYF.

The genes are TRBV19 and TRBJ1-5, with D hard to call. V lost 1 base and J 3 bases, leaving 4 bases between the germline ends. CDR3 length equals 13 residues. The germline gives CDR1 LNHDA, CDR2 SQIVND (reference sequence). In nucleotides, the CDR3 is TGTGCCAGTAGTATAGTGGCCAATCAGCCCCAGCATTTT. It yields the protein CASSIVANQPQHF. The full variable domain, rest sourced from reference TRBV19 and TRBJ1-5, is DGGITQSPKYLFRKEGQNVTLSCEQNLNHDAMYWYRQDPGQGLRLIYYSQIVNDFQKGDIAEGYSVSREKKESFPLTVTSAQKNPTAFYLCASSIVANQPQHFGDGTRLSIL.

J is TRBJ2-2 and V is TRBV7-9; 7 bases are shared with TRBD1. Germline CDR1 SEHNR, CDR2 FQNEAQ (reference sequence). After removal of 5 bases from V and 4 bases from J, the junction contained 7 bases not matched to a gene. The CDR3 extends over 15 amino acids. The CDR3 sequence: CASSHRQGITGELFF. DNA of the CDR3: TGTGCCAGCAGCCATCGACAGGGAATCACCGGGGAGCTGTTTTTT.

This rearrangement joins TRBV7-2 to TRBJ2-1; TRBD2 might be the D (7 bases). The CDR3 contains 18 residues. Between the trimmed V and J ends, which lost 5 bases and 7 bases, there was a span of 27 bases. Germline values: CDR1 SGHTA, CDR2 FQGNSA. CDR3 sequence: CASSAYFLGGGPSNEQFF. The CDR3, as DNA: TGTGCCAGCAGCGCCTACTTTCTTGGCGGGGGCCCCTCGAATGAGCAGTTCTTC. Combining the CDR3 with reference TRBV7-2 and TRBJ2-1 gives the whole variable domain GAGVSQSPSNKVTEKGKDVELRCDPISGHTALYWYRQSLGQGLEFLIYFQGNSAPDKSGLPSDRFSAERTGGSVSTLTIQRTQQEDSAVYLCASSAYFLGGGPSNEQFFGPGTRLTVL.

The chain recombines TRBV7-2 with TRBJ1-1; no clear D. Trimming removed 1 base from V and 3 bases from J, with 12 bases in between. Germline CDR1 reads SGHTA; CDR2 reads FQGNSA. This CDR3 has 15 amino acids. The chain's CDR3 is CASSLGLLRDTEAFF. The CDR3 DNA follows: TGTGCCAGCAGCTTAGGTCTCCTGAGGGACACTGAAGCTTTCTTT. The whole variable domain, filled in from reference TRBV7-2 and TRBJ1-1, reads GAGVSQSPSNKVTEKGKDVELRCDPISGHTALYWYRQSLGQGLEFLIYFQGNSAPDKSGLPSDRFSAERTGGSVSTLTIQRTQQEDSAVYLCASSLGLLRDTEAFFGQGTRLTVV.

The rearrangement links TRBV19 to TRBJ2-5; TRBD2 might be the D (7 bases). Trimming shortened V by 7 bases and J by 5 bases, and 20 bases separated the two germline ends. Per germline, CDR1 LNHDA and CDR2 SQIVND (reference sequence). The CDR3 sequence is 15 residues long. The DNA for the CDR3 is TGTGCCAGTAACGGGAGGACAGCCCGGTGGGAGACCCAGTACTTC. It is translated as CASNGRTARWETQYF.

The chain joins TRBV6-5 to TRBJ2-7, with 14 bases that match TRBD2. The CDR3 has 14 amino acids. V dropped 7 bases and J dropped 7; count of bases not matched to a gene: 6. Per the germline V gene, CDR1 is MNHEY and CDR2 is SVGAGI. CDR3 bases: TGTGCCAGCACTCGGACTAGCGGGAGGAGGGAGCAGTACTTC. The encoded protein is CASTRTSGRREQYF.